The 20 T cell receptor beta chains listed next were all sequenced from one sample in a study of spatial heterogeneity in lung cancer. Time point noted: blood at routine non-recurrence follow-up after resection. No cells were sorted before sequencing. The whole RNA sequenced was extracted from tumor, nontumor lung or frozen PBMC. Via MiXCR, TCRdb re-called the 5' RACE reads, giving one row per CDR3 protein. The sample consists of fewer than 55,000 distinct CDR3 sequences, 7.4% of them appearing once. The input for sequencing was PBMCs, taken at follow-up. These receptor sequences come from a female donor with early-stage non-small cell lung cancer.

This clonotype was observed at least ten times. The chain employs TRBV7-9 and TRBJ1-1; D not resolved. This CDR3 has 14 residues. Germline lookup yields CDR1 SEHNR and CDR2 FQNEAQ (reference sequence). Trimming shortened V by 5 bases and J by 0 bases, and 10 bases separated the two germline ends. CDR3 coding DNA: TGTGCCAGCAGCCGGTTGACGGTGAACACTGAAGCTTTCTTT. It specifies CASSRLTVNTEAFF.

This clonotype was recorded many times. The CDR3 here is CASSYGGAENQPQHF. The CDR3, as DNA: TGTGCCAGCAGTTACGGGGGCGCGGAGAATCAGCCCCAGCATTTT. The V gene is TRBV6-5, the J gene TRBJ1-5, with a tentative D call TRBD1 (6 bases). This CDR3 has 15 residues. Germline CDR1 and CDR2: MNHEY and SVGAGI. Trimming shortened V by 2 bases and J by 4 bases, and 12 bases separated the two germline ends.

This clonotype was recorded at least ten times. The chain links TRBV2 to TRBJ1-1, with 8 positions matching TRBD1. Germline CDR1 SNHLY, CDR2 FYNNEI. The CDR3 runs 15 residues. V lost 6 bases, J lost 5 bases, and 11 bases stayed unmatched. CDR3 nucleotides: TGTGCCAGCAGCTCACCGGGACAGGCAAAAACTGAAGCTTTCTTT. Protein sequence: CASSSPGQAKTEAFF. Full variable domain (rest looked up from reference TRBV2 and TRBJ1-1): EPEVTQTPSHQVTQMGQEVILRCVPISNHLYFYWYRQILGQKVEFLVSFYNNEISEKSEIFDDQFSVERPDGSNFTLKIRSTKLEDSAMYFCASSSPGQAKTEAFFGQGTRLTVV.

The chain joins TRBV6-5 to TRBJ2-5, with 9 positions matching TRBD1. The CDR3 length is 14 residues. V gave up 2 bases and J gave up 4 bases; unmatched junction bases: 2. Germline V gene sequence: CDR1 MNHEY, CDR2 SVGAGI. The CDR3: CASSYVDRGETQYF. In DNA form, the CDR3 reads TGTGCCAGCAGTTACGTGGACAGGGGAGAGACCCAGTACTTC.

The chain recombines TRBV6-5 with TRBJ2-1; 9 bases line up with TRBD2. V was clipped by 2 bases and J by 1 base; unmatched bases: 3. The V gene's germline CDR1 is MNHEY and CDR2 SVGAGI. The CDR3 spans 16 residues. The CDR3 sequence is CASSYPTSGSYNEQFF. CDR3 DNA: TGTGCCAGCAGTTACCCTACTAGCGGGTCCTACAATGAGCAGTTCTTC.

The sample holds many counts of this clonotype. The chain joins TRBV7-6 to TRBJ2-2, with 8 bases aligning to TRBD2. V shed 1 base, J shed 2 bases, and the junction held 3 bases outside the gene matches. In germline, CDR1 is SGHVS, CDR2 FNYEAQ. The CDR3 length is 16 residues. In DNA form, the CDR3 reads TGTGCCAGCAGCTTAGGAGCGGGGGAAAACACCGGGGAGCTGTTTTTT. Translated, it gives CASSLGAGENTGELFF.

This clonotype was recorded at least ten times. The V call is TRBV7-9, the J call TRBJ2-6; D could derive from TRBD1 or TRBD2 (5 bases each). CDR3 size: 17 residues. Trimming took off 5 bases at V and 0 bases at J, with 14 bases between the two ends. Germline CDR1 SEHNR, CDR2 FQNEAQ (reference sequence). CDR3 amino acids: CASSHPGTVSGANVLTF. Here the CDR3 DNA reads TGTGCCAGCAGCCATCCCGGGACGGTCTCTGGGGCCAACGTCCTGACTTTC.

By share of the sample, this clonotype is medium-sized. This chain uses TRBV12-3 or TRBV12-4 with TRBJ1-2; no clear D. Trimming shortened V by 6 bases and J by 8 bases, and 16 bases separated the two germline ends. This CDR3 region has 13 residues. The CDR3 sequence is CASSTQTGAGYTF. In DNA form, the CDR3 reads TGTGCCAGCAGCACCCAGACGGGAGCCGGCTACACCTTC.

At least ten counts were recorded for this clonotype. This chain joins TRBV20-1 and TRBJ1-2, with TRBD1 matching over 9 bases. V trimming: 4 bases; J trimming: 2 bases; junction bases outside the gene matches: 11. The CDR3 is 16 amino acids. From germline, CDR1 is DFQATT and CDR2 SNEGSKA (reference sequence). CDR3 residues: CSANTAGTGRNYGYTF. CDR3 sequence (DNA): TGCAGTGCTAACACAGCCGGGACAGGGCGCAACTATGGCTACACCTTC.

V usage is TRBV29-1 and J usage is TRBJ2-7, with 7 positions matching TRBD1. The junction had 6 bases not matched to a gene; V was cut back by 0 bases and J by 4 bases. The CDR3 runs 14 residues. The germline V gene has CDR1 SQVTM and CDR2 ANQGSEA. CDR3 in DNA: TGCAGCGTTGAAGATGCGAAGACAGGGTACGAGCAGTACTTC. Translating gives CSVEDAKTGYEQYF.

At least ten counts were recorded for this clonotype. The gene calls are TRBV12-3 or TRBV12-4 and TRBJ2-3; no reliable D call. The CDR3 loop spans 14 amino acids. V was cut by 2 bases and J by 2 bases, with 8 bases left in between. Written as DNA, the CDR3 is TGTGCCAGCAGTTTAACCAGCCCCACAGATACGCAGTATTTT. This codes for CASSLTSPTDTQYF.

This clonotype was counted once. V usage is TRBV20-1 and J usage is TRBJ2-1, with D unresolved. V shed 5 bases and J shed 3 bases, with 23 bases lying between them. In germline, CDR1 is DFQATT, CDR2 SNEGSKA (reference sequence). The CDR3 is 17 amino acids. In nucleotides, the CDR3 is TGCAGTGCTCATGCGTATCGCCCCTCGGTGGGCTACAATGAGCAGTTCTTC. It is translated as CSAHAYRPSVGYNEQFF.

The table lists this clonotype with many counts. DNA for the CDR3: TGCGCCAGCAGTTTAGAGGGCCCCCTCTATGGCTACACCTTC. Its protein is CASSLEGPLYGYTF. The chain combines TRBV5-1 with TRBJ1-2, with D uncertain. Germline V gives CDR1 SGHRS, CDR2 YFSETQ. The CDR3 is 14 residues long. Trimming cost V 5 bases and J 4 bases, with 15 bases left between them.

In this sample, this clonotype turned up a few times. The genes are TRBV5-1 and TRBJ1-1; 7 nucleotides agree with TRBD1. Per the germline V gene, CDR1 is SGHRS and CDR2 is YFSETQ. The CDR3 runs 18 residues. The V segment lost 0 bases and the J segment 5 bases; nucleotides outside the gene matches: 16. Here the CDR3 reads CASSLASSRRQGLTEAFF. The CDR3 DNA sequence: TGCGCCAGCAGCTTGGCCTCGAGTCGGCGACAGGGCTTAACTGAAGCTTTCTTT.

The V and J genes are TRBV7-8 and TRBJ2-3, with a tentative D call TRBD2 (6 bases). This CDR3 contains 17 residues. From germline, CDR1 is SGHVS and CDR2 FQNEAQ. Trimming cost V 0 bases and J 4 bases, with 17 bases left between them. DNA for the CDR3: TGTGCCAGCAGCTTAGCCCTAGCCCGTGGAGGGTCAGATACGCAGTATTTT. Its translation is CASSLALARGGSDTQYF. The full variable domain, its missing parts supplied by reference TRBV7-8 and TRBJ2-3, is GAGVSQSPRYKVAKRGQDVALRCDPISGHVSLFWYQQALGQGPEFLTYFQNEAQLDKSGLPSDRFFAERPEGSVSTLKIQRTQQEDSAVYLCASSLALARGGSDTQYFGPGTRLTVL.

This clonotype was detected ten times or more. The chain links TRBV29-1 to TRBJ1-1; possible D gene TRBD1, 6 bases. Deletions cut 4 bases from V and 7 bases from J, with 16 bases between. The CDR3 loop spans 13 amino acids. CDR1 SQVTM and CDR2 ANQGSEA come from the germline V gene. As DNA, the CDR3 is TGCAGCGTTGCCCCCTCAGAGGGGGGTGAAGCTTTCTTT. As protein: CSVAPSEGGEAFF.

The rearrangement links TRBV11-2 to TRBJ2-1; D not certain. CDR1 and CDR2 from the germline V gene are SGHAT and FQNNGV. The CDR3 length is 14 residues. With 3 bases removed from V and 0 bases from J, the gap between germline ends came to 6 bases. CDR3 nucleotides: TGTGCCAGCAGCTTGTGGGGCTCCTACAATGAGCAGTTCTTC. Protein product: CASSLWGSYNEQFF. Supplemented by reference TRBV11-2 and TRBJ2-1, the full variable domain reads EAGVAQSPRYKIIEKRQSVAFWCNPISGHATLYWYQQILGQGPKLLIQFQNNGVVDDSQLPKDRFSAERLKGVDSTLKIQPAKLEDSAVYLCASSLWGSYNEQFFGPGTRLTVL.

The chain recombines TRBV12-3 or TRBV12-4 with TRBJ1-5, with D unresolved. The CDR3 has 16 residues. V dropped 5 bases and J dropped 0 bases, with 14 bases sitting between them. The CDR3 DNA reads as TGTGCCAGCAGTCCACAGAGGACCTATAGCAATCAGCCCCAGCATTTT. This translates into CASSPQRTYSNQPQHF.

This clonotype was recorded at least ten times. The chain combines TRBV5-1 with TRBJ2-1; 8 positions agree with TRBD2. Trimming took 4 bases from V and 0 from J; bases not matched to a gene: 6. The CDR3 loop spans 16 amino acids. Germline V gene sequence: CDR1 SGHRS, CDR2 YFSETQ. DNA for the CDR3: TGCGCCAGCAGCCCGGGGGGGGCGGTCTCCTACAATGAGCAGTTCTTC. Translated: CASSPGGAVSYNEQFF.

This clonotype turned up a few times. The chain's CDR3 is CASSMGPPWEQYF. The CDR3 bases are TGTGCCAGTAGTATGGGACCCCCCTGGGAGCAGTACTTC. The rearrangement joins TRBV19 to TRBJ2-7, with D tentatively TRBD1 or TRBD2 (5 bases each). CDR3 length: 13 amino acids. Germline CDR1 reads LNHDA; CDR2 reads SQIVND (reference sequence). V gave up 3 bases and J gave up 7 bases, with 13 bases separating them.